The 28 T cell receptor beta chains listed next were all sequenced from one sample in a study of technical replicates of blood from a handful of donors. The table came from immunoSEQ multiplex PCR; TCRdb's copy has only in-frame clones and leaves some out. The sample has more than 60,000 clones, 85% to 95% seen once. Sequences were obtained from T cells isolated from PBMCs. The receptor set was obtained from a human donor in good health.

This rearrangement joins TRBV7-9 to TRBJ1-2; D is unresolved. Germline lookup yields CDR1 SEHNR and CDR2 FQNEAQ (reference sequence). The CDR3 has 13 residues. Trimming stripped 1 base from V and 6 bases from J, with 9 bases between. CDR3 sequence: CASSLGGNNGYTF. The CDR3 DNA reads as TGTGCCAGCAGCTTAGGCGGAAACAATGGCTACACCTTC.

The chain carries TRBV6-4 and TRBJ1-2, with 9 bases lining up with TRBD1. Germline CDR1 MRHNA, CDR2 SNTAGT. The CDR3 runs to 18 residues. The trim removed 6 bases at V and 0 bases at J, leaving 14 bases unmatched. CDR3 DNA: TGTGCCAGCAGAGGGACCGGGACAGGGAGTACTACTAACTATGGCTACACCTTC. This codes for CASRGTGTGSTTNYGYTF.

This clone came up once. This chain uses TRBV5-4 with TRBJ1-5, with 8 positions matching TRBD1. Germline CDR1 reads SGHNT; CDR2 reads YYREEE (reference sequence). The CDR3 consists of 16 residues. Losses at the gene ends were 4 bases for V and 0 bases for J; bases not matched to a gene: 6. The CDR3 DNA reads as TGTGCCAGCAGCGACGGACAGGGCCATAGCAATCAGCCCCAGCATTTT. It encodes CASSDGQGHSNQPQHF.

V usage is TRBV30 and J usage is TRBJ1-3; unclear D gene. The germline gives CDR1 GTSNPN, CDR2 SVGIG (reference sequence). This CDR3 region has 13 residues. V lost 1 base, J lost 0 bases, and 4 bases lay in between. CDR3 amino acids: CAWSDSSGNTIYF. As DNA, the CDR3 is TGTGCCTGGAGTGACAGCTCTGGAAACACCATATATTTT.

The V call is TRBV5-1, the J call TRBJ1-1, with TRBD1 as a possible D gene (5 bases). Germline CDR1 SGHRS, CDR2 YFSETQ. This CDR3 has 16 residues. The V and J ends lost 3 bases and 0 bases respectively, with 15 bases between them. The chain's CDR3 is CASSSGSPDMNTEAFF. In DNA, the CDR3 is TGCGCCAGCAGCTCAGGGTCGCCAGACATGAACACTGAAGCTTTCTTT.

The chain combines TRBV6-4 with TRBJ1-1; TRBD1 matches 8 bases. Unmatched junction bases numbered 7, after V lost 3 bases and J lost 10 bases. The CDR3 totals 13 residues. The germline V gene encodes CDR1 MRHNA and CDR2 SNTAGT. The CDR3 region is CASSDSGQGRAFF. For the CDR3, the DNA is TGTGCCAGCAGTGATTCAGGACAGGGAAGAGCTTTCTTT.

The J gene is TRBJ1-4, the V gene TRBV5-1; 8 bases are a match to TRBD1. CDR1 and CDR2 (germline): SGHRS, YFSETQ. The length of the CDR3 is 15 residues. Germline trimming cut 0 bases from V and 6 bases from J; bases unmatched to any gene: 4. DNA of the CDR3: TGCGCCAGCAGCTTGGGGACAGGGAAGGATGAAAAACTGTTTTTT. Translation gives CASSLGTGKDEKLFF.

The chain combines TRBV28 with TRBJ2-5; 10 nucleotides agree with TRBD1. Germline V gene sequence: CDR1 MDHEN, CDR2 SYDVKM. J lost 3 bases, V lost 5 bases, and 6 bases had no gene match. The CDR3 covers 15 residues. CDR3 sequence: CASSQVGQGEETQYF. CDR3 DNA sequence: TGTGCCAGCAGTCAAGTAGGACAGGGGGAAGAGACCCAGTACTTC.

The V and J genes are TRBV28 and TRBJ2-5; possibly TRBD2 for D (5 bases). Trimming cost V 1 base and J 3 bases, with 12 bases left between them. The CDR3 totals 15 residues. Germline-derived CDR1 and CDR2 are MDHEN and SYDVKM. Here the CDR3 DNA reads TGTGCCAGCAGTTTATCGCGCCGAGGGAAAGAGACCCAGTACTTC. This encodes CASSLSRRGKETQYF.

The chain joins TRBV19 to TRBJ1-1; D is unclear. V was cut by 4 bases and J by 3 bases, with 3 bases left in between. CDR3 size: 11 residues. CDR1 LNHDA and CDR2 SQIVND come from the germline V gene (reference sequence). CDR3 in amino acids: CASSTYTEAFF. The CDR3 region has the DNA TGTGCCAGTAGTACCTACACTGAAGCTTTCTTT.

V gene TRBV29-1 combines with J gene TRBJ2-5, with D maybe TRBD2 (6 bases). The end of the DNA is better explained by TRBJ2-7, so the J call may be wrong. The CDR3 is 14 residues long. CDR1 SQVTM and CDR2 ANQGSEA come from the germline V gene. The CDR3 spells CSVEIVAGSYEQYF. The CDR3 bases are TGCAGCGTTGAAATTGTCGCCGGGAGCTACGAGCAGTACTTC.

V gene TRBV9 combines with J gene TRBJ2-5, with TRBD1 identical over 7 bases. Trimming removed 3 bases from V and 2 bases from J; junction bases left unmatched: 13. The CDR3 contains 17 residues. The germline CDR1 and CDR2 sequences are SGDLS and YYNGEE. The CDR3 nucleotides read TGTGCCAGCAGCGCCTACAGCCCCGGGACAGCACAAGAGACCCAGTACTTC. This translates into CASSAYSPGTAQETQYF.

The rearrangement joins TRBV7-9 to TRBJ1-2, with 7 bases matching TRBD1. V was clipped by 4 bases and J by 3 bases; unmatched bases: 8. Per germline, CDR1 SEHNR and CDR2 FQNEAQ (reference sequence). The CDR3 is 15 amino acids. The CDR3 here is CASSSSTGLHYGYTF. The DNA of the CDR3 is TGTGCCAGCAGCTCGTCGACAGGGCTTCACTATGGCTACACCTTC. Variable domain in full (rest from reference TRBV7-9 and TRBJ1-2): DTGVSQNPRHKITKRGQNVTFRCDPISEHNRLYWYRQTLGQGPEFLTYFQNEAQLEKSRLLSDRFSAERPKGSFSTLEIQRTEQGDSAMYLCASSSSTGLHYGYTFGSGTRLTVV.

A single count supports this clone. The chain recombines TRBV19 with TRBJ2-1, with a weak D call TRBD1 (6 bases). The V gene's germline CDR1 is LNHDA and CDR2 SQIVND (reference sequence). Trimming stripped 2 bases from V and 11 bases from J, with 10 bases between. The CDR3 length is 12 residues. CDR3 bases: TGTGCCAGTAGTATACTTCGGGACAAGCAGTTCTTC. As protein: CASSILRDKQFF.

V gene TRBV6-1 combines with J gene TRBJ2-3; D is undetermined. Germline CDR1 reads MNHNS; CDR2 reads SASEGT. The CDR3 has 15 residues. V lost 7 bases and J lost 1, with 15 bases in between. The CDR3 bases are TGTGCCAGCAACGCTTTCACGGGTGGCACAGATACGCAGTATTTT. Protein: CASNAFTGGTDTQYF.

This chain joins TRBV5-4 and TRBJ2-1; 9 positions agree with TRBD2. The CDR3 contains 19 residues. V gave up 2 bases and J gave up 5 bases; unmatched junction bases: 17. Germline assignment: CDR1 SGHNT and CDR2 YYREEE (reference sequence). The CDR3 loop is CASSLHTLSRLAAHNEQFF. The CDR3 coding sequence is TGTGCCAGCAGCTTACACACTTTATCTCGACTAGCGGCCCACAATGAGCAGTTCTTC.

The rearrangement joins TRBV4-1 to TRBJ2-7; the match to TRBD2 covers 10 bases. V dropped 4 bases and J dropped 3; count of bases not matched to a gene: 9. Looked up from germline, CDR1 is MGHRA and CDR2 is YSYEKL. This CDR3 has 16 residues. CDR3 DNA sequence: TGCGCCAGCAGCCGTTTCACTAGCGGGAAGGACTACGAGCAGTACTTC. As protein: CASSRFTSGKDYEQYF.

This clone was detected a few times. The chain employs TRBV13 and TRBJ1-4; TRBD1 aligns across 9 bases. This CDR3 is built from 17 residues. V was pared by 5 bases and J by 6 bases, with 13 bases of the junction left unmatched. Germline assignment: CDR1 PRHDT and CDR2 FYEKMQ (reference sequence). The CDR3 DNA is TGTGCCAGCAGCGCAACGCCTTACCGGGACAGGGATGAAAAACTGTTTTTT. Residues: CASSATPYRDRDEKLFF.

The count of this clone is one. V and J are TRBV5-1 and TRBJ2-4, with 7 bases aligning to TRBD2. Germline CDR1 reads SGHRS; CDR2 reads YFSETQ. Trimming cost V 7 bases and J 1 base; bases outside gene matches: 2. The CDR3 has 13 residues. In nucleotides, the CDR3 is TGCGCCAGCCGAGCGGGGGCCAAAAACATTCAGTACTTC. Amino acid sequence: CASRAGAKNIQYF.

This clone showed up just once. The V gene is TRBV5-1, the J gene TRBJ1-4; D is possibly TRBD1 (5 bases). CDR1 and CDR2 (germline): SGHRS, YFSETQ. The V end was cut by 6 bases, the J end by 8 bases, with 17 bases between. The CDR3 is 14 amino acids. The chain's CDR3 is CASTQGGLGEKLFF. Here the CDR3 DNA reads TGCGCCAGCACCCAGGGAGGGCTTGGGGAAAAACTGTTTTTT.

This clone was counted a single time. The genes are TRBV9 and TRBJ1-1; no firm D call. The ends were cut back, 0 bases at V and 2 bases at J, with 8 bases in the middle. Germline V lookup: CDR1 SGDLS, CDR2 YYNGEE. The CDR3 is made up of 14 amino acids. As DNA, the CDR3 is TGTGCCAGCAGCGTAGAGTCTATTAACACTGAAGCTTTCTTT. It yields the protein CASSVESINTEAFF.

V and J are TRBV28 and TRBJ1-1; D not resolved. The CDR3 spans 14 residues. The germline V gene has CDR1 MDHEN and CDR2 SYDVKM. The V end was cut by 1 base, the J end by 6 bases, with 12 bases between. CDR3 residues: CASSLYRGGAEAFF. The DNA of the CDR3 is TGTGCCAGCAGTTTATATCGGGGTGGCGCTGAAGCTTTCTTT.

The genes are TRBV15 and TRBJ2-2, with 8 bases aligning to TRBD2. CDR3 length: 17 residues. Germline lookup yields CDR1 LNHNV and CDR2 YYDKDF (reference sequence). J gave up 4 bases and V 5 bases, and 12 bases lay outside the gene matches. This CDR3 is CATSRSPSGSLTGELFF. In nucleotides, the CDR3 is TGTGCCACCAGCCGCTCCCCCAGCGGGAGTCTCACCGGGGAGCTGTTTTTT.

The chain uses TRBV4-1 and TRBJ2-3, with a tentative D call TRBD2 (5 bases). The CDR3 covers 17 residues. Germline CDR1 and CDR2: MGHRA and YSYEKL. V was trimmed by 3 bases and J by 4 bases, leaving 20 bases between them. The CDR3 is CASSHPLRKDSADTQYF. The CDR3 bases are TGCGCCAGCAGCCACCCCCTAAGGAAGGACTCCGCAGATACGCAGTATTTT.

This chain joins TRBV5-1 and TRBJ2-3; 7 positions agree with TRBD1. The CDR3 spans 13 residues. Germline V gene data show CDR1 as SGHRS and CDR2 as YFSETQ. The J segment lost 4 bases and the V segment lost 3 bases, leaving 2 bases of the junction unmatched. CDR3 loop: CASSWTGSDTQYF. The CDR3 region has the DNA TGCGCCAGCAGCTGGACAGGTTCAGATACGCAGTATTTT. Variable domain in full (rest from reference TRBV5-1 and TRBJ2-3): KAGVTQTPRYLIKTRGQQVTLSCSPISGHRSVSWYQQTPGQGLQFLFEYFSETQRNKGNFPGRFSGRQFSNSRSEMNVSTLELGDSALYLCASSWTGSDTQYFGPGTRLTVL.

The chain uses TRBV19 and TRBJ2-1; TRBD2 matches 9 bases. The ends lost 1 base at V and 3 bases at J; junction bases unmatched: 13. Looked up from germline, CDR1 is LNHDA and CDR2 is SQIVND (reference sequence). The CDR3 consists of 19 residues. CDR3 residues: CASSIVSLAGPQVYNEQFF. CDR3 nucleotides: TGTGCCAGTAGTATAGTGTCACTAGCGGGTCCTCAAGTCTACAATGAGCAGTTCTTC.

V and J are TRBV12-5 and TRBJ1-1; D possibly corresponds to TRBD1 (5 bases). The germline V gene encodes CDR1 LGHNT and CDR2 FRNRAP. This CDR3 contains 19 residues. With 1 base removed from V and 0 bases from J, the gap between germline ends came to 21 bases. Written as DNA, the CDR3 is TGTGCTAGTGGTTTGGACTACGGACAAACTATAACCATGAACACTGAAGCTTTCTTT. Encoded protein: CASGLDYGQTITMNTEAFF.

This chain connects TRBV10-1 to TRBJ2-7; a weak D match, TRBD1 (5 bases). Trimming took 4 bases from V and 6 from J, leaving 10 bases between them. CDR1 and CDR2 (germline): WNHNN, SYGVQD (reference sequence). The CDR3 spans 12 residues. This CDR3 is CASSVGQSEQYF. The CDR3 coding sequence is TGCGCCAGCAGTGTTGGACAAAGCGAGCAGTACTTC.